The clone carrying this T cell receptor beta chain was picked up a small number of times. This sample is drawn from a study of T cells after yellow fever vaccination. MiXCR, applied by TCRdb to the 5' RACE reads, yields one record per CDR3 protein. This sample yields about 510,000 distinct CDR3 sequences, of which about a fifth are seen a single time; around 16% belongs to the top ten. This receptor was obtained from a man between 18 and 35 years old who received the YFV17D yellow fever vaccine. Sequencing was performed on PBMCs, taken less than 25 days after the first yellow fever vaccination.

The CDR3 sequence: CASSLAPRDRQETQYF. CDR3 nucleotide sequence: TGTGCCAGCAGCTTAGCCCCCCGGGACAGGCAAGAGACCCAGTACTTC. The chain has TRBV7-9 and TRBJ2-5; 8 positions match TRBD1. V shed 0 bases, J shed 2 bases, and the junction held 5 bases outside the gene matches. The CDR3 consists of 16 residues. The germline V gene encodes CDR1 SEHNR and CDR2 FQNEAQ (reference sequence).